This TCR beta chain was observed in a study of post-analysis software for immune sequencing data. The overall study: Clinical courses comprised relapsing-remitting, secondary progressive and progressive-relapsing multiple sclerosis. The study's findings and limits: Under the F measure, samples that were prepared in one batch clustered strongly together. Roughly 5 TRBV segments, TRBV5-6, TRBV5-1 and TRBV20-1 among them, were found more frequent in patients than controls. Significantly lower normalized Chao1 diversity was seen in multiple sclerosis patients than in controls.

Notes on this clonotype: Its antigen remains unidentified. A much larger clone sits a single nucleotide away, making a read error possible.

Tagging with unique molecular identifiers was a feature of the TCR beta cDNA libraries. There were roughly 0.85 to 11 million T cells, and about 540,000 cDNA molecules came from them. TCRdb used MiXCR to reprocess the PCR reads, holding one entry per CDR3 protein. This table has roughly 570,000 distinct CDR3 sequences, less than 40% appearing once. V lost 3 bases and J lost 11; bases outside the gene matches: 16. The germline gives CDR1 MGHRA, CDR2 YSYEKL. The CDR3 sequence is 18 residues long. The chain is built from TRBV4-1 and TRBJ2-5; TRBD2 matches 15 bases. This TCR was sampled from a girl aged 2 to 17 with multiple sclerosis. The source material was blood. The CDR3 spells CASSHPLRGTSGGSEQYF. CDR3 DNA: TGCGCCAGCAGCCACCCTCTTAGGGGGACTAGCGGGGGGAGTGAGCAGTACTTC.